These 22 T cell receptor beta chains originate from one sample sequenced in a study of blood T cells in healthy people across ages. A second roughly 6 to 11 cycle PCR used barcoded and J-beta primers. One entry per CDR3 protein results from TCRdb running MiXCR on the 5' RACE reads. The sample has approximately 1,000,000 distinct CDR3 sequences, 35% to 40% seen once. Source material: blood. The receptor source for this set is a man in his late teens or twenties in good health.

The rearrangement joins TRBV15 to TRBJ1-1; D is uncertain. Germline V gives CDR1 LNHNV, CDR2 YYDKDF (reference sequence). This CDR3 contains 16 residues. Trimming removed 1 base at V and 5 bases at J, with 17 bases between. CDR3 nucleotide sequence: TGTGCCACCAGCAGAGGAACCGACGGAGGCCTGACTGAAGCTTTCTTT. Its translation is CATSRGTDGGLTEAFF.

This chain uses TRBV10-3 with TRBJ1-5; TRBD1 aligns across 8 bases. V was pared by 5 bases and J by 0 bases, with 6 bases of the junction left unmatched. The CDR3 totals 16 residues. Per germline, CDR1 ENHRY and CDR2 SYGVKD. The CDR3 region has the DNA TGTGCCATCAGTCCAGGGGGCGGCTATAGCAATCAGCCCCAGCATTTT. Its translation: CAISPGGGYSNQPQHF.

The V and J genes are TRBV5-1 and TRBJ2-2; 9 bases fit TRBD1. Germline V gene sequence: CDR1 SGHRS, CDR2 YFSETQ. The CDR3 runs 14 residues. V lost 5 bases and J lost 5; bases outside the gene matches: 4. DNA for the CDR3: TGCGCCAGCAGAAGACAGGGGGGGACCGGGGAGCTGTTTTTT. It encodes CASRRQGGTGELFF.

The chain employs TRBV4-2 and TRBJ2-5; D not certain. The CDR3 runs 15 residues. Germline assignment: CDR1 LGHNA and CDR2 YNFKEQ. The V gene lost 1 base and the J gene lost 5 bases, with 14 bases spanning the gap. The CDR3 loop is CASSQGHGLGETQYF. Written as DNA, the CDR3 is TGTGCCAGCAGCCAAGGACACGGCCTCGGTGAGACCCAGTACTTC.

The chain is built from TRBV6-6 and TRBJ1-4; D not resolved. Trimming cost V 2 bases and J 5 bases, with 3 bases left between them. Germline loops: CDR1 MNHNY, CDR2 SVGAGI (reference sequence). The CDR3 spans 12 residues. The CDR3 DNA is TGTGCCAGCAGTTACGAAAATGAAAAACTGTTTTTT. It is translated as CASSYENEKLFF.

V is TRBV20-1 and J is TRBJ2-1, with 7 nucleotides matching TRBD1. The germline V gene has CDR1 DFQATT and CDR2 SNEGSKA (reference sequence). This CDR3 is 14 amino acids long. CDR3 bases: TGCAGCCGTAGAGGACAGGAGGACTACAATGAGCAGTTCTTC. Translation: CSRRGQEDYNEQFF.

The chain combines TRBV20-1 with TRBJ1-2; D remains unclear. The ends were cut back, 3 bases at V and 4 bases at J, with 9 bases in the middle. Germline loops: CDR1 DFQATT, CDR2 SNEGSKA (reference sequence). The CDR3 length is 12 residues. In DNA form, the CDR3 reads TGCAGTGCTAGTAACAGTCCCTATGGCTACACCTTC. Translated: CSASNSPYGYTF.

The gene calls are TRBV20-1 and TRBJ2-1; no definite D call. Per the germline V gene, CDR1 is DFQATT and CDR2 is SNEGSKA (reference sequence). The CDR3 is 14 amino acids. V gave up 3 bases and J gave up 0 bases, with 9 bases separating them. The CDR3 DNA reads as TGCAGTGCTAGGACTCTCAGCTCCTACAATGAGCAGTTCTTC. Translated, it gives CSARTLSSYNEQFF.

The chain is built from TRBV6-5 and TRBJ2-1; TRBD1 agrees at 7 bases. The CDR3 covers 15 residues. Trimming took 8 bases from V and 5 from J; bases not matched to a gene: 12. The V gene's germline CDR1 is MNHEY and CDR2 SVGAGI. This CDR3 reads CASAEQGFSNNEQFF. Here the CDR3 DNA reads TGTGCCAGCGCCGAACAGGGGTTTTCCAACAATGAGCAGTTCTTC.

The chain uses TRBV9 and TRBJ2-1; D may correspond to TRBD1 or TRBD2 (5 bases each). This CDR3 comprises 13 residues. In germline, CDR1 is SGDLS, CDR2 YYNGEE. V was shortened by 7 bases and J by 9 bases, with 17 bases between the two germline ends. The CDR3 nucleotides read TGTGCCAGCGGACCACTAGACCAGGGTGAGCAGTTCTTC. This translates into CASGPLDQGEQFF.

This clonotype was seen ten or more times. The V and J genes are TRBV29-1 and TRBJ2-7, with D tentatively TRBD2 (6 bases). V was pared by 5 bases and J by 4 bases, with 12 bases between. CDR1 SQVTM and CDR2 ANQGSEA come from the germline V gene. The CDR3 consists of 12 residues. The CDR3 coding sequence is TGCAGCGTTAGGCAGGGAGGATACGAGCAGTACTTC. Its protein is CSVRQGGYEQYF.

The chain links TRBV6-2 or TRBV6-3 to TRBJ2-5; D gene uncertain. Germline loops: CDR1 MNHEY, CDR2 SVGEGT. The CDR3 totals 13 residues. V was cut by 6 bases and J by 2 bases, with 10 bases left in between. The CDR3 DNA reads TGTGCCAGCAGACCACCTTCACAAGAGACCCAGTACTTC. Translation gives CASRPPSQETQYF.

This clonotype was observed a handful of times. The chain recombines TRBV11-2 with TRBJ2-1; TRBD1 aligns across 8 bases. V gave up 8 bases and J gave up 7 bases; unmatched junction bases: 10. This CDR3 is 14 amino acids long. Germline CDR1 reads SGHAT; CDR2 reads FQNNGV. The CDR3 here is CASQGAGGRNEQFF. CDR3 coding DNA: TGTGCCAGCCAGGGGGCCGGTGGAAGGAATGAGCAGTTCTTC.

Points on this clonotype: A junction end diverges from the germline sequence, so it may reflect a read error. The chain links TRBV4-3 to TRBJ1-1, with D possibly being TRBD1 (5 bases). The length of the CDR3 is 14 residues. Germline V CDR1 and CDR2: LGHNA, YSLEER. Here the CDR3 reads CAGSQRQSTDMRYF. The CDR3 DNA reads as TGCGCCGGCAGCCAGAGACAGAGCACAGATATGCGGTATTTT.

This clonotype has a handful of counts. The CDR3 loop is CATRTTGDYTEAFF. The CDR3 nucleotides read TGTGCCACCAGGACTACAGGGGATTATACTGAAGCTTTCTTT. The V gene is TRBV10-3, the J gene TRBJ1-1; 7 bases line up with TRBD1. The germline V gene encodes CDR1 ENHRY and CDR2 SYGVKD. This CDR3 has 14 amino acids. V was pared by 10 bases and J by 5 bases, with 13 bases of the junction left unmatched.

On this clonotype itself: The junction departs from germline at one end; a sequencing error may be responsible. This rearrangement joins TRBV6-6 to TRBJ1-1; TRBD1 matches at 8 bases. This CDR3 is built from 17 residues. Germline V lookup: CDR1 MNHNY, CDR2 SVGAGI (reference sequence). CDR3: CASSYTDRVYRNTGAFF. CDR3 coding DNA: TGTGCCAGCAGTTACACGGACAGGGTATACAGGAACACTGGAGCTTTCTTT.

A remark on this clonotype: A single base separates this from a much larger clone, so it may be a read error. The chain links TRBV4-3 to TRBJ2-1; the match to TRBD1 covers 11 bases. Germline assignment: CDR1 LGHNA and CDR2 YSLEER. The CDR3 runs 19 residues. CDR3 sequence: CASSQDSLKTWDRGDERFF. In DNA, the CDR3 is TGCGCCAGCAGCCAAGACTCCCTCAAGACCTGGGACAGGGGGGATGAGCGGTTCTTC.

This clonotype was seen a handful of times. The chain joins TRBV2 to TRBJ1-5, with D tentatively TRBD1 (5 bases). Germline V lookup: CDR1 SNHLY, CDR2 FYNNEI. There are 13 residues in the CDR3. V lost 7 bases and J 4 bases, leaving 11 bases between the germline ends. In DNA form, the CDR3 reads TGTGCCAGCAACATAGACAGTAATCAGCCCCAGCATTTT. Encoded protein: CASNIDSNQPQHF.

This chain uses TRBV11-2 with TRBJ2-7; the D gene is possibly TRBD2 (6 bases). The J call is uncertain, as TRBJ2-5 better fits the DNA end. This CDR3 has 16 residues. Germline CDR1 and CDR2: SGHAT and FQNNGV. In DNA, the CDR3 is TGTGCCAGCAGCTTAGGGATGCGGGGTATGGGGGAGACCCAGTACTTC. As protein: CASSLGMRGMGETQYF.

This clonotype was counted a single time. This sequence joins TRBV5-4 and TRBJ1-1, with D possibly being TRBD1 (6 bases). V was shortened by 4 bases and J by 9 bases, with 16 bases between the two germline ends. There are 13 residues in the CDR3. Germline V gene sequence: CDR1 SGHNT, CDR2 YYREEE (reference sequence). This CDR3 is CASSPIGGLKAFF. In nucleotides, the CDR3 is TGTGCCAGCAGCCCCATCGGGGGGCTGAAAGCTTTCTTT.

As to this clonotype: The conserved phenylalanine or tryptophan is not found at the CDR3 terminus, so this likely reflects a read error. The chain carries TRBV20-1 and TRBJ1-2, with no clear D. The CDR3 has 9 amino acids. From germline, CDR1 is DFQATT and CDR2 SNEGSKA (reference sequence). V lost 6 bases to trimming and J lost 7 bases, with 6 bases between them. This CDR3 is CSASSGYTS. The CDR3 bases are TGCAGTGCCAGCAGTGGCTACACCTCC.

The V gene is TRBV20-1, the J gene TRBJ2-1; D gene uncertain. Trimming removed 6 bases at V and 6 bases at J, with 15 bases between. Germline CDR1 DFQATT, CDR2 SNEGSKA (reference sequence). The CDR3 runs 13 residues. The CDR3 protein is CSAHDGYCNEQFF. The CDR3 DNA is TGCAGTGCACACGACGGATACTGCAATGAGCAGTTCTTC.